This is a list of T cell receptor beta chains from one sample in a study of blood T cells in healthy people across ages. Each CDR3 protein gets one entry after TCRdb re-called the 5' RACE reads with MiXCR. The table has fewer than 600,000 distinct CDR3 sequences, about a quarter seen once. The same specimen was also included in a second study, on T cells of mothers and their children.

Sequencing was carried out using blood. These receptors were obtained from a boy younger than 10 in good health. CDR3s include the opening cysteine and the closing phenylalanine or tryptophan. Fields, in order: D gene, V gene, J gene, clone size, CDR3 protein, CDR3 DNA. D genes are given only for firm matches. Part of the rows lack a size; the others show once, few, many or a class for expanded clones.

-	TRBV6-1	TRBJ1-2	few	CASSEWLTYGYTF	TGTGCCAGCAGTGAGTGGCTCACCTATGGCTACACCTTC
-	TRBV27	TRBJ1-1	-	CASSLTQTLNTEAFF	TGTGCCAGCAGTTTAACCCAAACTCTGAACACTGAAGCTTTCTTT
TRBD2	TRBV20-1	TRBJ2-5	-	CSAPGLAGGPKTQYF	TGCAGTGCCCCCGGACTAGCGGGAGGGCCGAAGACCCAGTACTTC
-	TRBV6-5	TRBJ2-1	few	CASSYGLTSYNEQFF	TGTGCCAGCAGTTATGGGCTGACTTCTTACAATGAGCAGTTCTTC
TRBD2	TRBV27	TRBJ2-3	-	CASSPILLAGVTDTQYF	TGTGCCAGCAGTCCCATCCTTTTAGCGGGAGTAACAGATACGCAGTATTTT
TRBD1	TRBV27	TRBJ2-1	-	CASSLIPQDRGHNEQFF	TGTGCCAGCAGTTTAATACCCCAGGACAGGGGTCACAATGAGCAGTTCTTC
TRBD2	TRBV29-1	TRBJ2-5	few	CSVPSGGETQYF	TGCAGCGTTCCTAGCGGGGGTGAGACCCAGTACTTC
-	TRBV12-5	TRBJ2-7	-	CASGTRTDYEQYF	TGTGCTAGTGGTACCCGGACAGACTACGAGCAGTACTTC
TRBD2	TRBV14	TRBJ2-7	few	CASSLSSGSFYEQYF	TGTGCCAGCAGCCTCTCTAGCGGGAGCTTCTACGAGCAGTACTTC
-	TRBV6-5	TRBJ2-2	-	CASSRGTTTGELFF	TGTGCCAGCAGCCGGGGGACGACAACTGGGGAGCTGTTTTTT
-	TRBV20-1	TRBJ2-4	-	CSASFWDQFKNIQYF	TGCAGTGCTAGTTTCTGGGATCAGTTCAAAAACATTCAGTACTTC
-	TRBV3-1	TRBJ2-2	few	CASSPQPNTGELFF	TGTGCCAGCAGCCCCCAGCCCAACACCGGGGAGCTGTTTTTT
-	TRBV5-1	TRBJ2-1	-	CASSLEMGDEQFF	TGCGCCAGCAGCTTGGAGATGGGAGACGAGCAGTTCTTC
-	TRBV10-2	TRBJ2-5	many	CASSEGWGQRETQYF	TGCGCCAGCAGTGAAGGGTGGGGTCAGCGAGAGACCCAGTACTTC
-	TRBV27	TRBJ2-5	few	CATKLGRAVETQYF	TGTGCCACCAAGCTGGGCAGGGCGGTGGAGACCCAGTACTTC
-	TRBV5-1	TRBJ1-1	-	CVSSLQPGPGAEAFF	TGCGTCAGCAGCCTACAACCTGGGCCGGGGGCTGAAGCTTTCTTT
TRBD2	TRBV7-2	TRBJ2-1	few	CASRYSGSNEQFF	TGTGCCAGCAGATATAGCGGGAGTAATGAGCAGTTCTTC
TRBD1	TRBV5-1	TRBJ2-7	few	CASSQPGQGNHEQYF	TGCGCCAGCAGCCAACCGGGACAGGGTAACCACGAGCAGTACTTC
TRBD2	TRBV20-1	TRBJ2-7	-	CGARLARVTNEQYF	TGCGGTGCTAGACTAGCGCGAGTTACCAATGAGCAGTACTTC
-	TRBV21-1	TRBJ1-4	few	CASSNPETGPNEKLFF	TGTGCCAGCAGCAACCCGGAGACAGGGCCTAATGAAAAACTGTTTTTT
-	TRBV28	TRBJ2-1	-	CASSRRQRAHYNEQFF	TGTGCCAGCAGTCGGAGACAGAGGGCCCACTACAATGAGCAGTTCTTC